This TCR beta chain was found in a study of T cell responses to AZD1222 COVID-19 vaccine. Study-wide context: Second-dose intervals near 4 or 12 weeks were combined.

CDR1 is SGHTS and CDR2 is YDEGEE in the germline V gene. The CDR3 has 15 amino acids. The germline V and J ends were trimmed by 3 bases and 1 base, with 13 bases remaining between them. Study-wide points: Recipients of AZD1222 seropositive at baseline numbered only five or six. In a largely white British group with more females than males, clonal diversity was possibly underestimated. Distributed over spike, vaccine-associated CD4 TCRs predominated at 160-218 and 743-854.

Only in-frame clones appear in the TCRdb table, and some are missing; sequencing was by immunoSEQ multiplex PCR. The table records 75,000 to 90,000 clones, roughly 90% of them present only once. This clone turned up a few times. Its specificity is unknown. This receptor was identified in an adult in good health. The V and J genes are TRBV5-8 and TRBJ1-1; D perhaps matches TRBD1 (6 bases). Sample: peripheral blood, taken on day 0 of AZD1222 vaccination. In nucleotides, the CDR3 is TGTGCCAGCAGCTCCTATTTAGGGGGGAACACTGAAGCTTTCTTT. This translates into CASSSYLGGNTEAFF.